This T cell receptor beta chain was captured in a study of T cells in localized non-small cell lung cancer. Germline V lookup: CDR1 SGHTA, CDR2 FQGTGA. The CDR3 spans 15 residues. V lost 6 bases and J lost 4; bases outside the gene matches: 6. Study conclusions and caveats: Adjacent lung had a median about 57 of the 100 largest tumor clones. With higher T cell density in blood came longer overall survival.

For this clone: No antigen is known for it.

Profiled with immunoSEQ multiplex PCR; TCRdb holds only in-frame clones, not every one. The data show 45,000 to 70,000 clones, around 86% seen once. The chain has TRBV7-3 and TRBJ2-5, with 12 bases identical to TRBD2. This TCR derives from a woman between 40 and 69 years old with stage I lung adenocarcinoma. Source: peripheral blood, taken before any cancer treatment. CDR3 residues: CASSPSGGAGETQYF. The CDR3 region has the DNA TGTGCCAGCAGTCCTAGCGGGGGGGCCGGAGAGACCCAGTACTTC.